This TCR beta chain emerged from a study of beta chain features in type 1 diabetes (dated by TCRdb to 2016 to 2018). With respect to the entire study: Mean age, gender distribution, total cell number and subset yield did not differ between patients and healthy donors. Whereas all 30 or so donors provided naive and central memory subsets, regulatory and stem cell-like memory subsets were isolated from just 8 patients and roughly 8 healthy donors. A total of 107,917,701 sorted cells were examined across all samples, and RNA yield correlated strongly with the number of cells per subset. In the study, TCRB repertoires of sorted circulating CD4+ T cell subsets from recently diagnosed type 1 diabetes patients were compared with those of matched healthy donors.

As encoded in the germline V gene (reference sequence), CDR1 is MNHEY while CDR2 is SMNVEV. The CDR3 sequence holds 17 residues, the cysteine and phenylalanine included. The CDR3 DNA has 51 bases and is translated from base 1. Relative to germline, V is 2 bases shorter and J is 1 base shorter, with 12 bases between their ends. As for this clone: Which antigen it targets is not known. It has no much larger one-base neighbor in the sample; base qualities were not kept.

The entire amount of isolated RNA was reverse transcribed using the High Capacity cDNA Reverse Transcription Kit, so the sequenced TCRB transcripts were expressed ones. Deep immunoSEQ sequencing was applied to naive, central memory and regulatory T cell samples, giving an average of around 3.4 million total reads per sample. After sorted cells were lysed in RLT buffer, RNA was extracted with DNase-treated RNeasy Micro or Mini kits, with the choice depending on cell number. Each cell subset was processed on its own to prevent cross-contamination, while patient and healthy donor samples were processed together. The immunoSEQ multiplex PCR was used to amplify TCRB sequences from cDNA, generating 87-bp fragments that spanned the CDR3 region. Sequencing of the amplicons was performed on the Illumina HiSeq platform. As for the original processing: PCR bias was corrected computationally using synthetic template baselines, and reads within Hamming distance 2 were collapsed, with unmergeable singletons discarded. Reads were aligned against IMGT to assign V, D and J genes, CDR3 length and insertions or deletions at six rearrangement sites. Within each subset, clonotype counts were normalized to sorted cell number, after which true diversity and Gini coefficients were computed with the tcR R package. The overlap coefficient, calculated on TCRB nucleotide sequences, was used to quantify repertoire sharing. TCRdb re-hosts the immuneACCESS table, in-frame sequences only. Its copies lack some clones; in the studies checked, an unresolved V gene accounts for under half of them, and the cause for the rest is not known. From that table come the V and J calls and clone size; the DNA was used to work out D and trimming. Here the sample has 150,000 to 160,000 clones; around 10% occur a single time. Roughly 2% of the sample is in the top ten clones.

Each donor gave one peripheral blood draw, averaging about 120 mL, which was collected into heparinised tubes. Using a panel that included CD45RO, CCR7, CD25, CD127, CD95 and CD27, naive, central memory, regulatory and stem cell-like memory CD4+ T cells were sorted on a BD FACSAria II. Purity was above 98% for every sorted population. Right away, PBMCs were isolated by Lymphoprep density gradient centrifugation and were stained directly, with no culture step. Samples were stained and sorted in pairs, with one healthy donor and one patient per experiment, so that batch effects were minimized. General study outcomes and caveats: Because the HLA sub-analyses included only small numbers of individuals, any influence of HLA type on TCRB rearrangement was left unresolved. Because cDNA rather than genomic DNA was sequenced, highly expressing activated cells could have been over-represented, although no difference in activation and CD3 levels was found between groups. The naive, central memory and regulatory TCRB repertoires appeared to resemble one another more closely among patients than among healthy donors. Shorter templates might be favored by PCR, yet because patient and control samples were amplified and corrected together, any such skew would affect both groups equally. Type 1 diabetes patients showed a moderate but significant shortening of TCRB CDR3 length in all four CD4+ subsets. At VDJ recombination sites, patients with type 1 diabetes made fewer insertions and deleted more nucleotides, a pattern implying thymic rearrangement abnormalities.

This chain joins TRBV27 to TRBJ2-6; no confident D gene assignment can be made. The sequenced sample was central memory CD4+ T cells from blood. The receptor comes from a man between 18 and 35 years old in good health. The CDR3 region: CASSLTGSASGANVLTF. DNA sequence: TGTGCCAGCAGTTTAACCGGATCGGCGTCTGGGGCCAACGTCCTGACTTTC.